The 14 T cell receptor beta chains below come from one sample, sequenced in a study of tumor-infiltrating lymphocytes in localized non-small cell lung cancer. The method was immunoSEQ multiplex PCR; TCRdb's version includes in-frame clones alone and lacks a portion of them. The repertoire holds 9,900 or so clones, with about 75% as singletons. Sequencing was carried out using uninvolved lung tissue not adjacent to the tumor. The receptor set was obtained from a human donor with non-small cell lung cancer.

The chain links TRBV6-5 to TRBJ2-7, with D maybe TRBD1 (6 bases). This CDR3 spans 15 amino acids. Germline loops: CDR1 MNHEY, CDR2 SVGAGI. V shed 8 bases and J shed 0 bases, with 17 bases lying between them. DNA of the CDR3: TGTGCCAGCTGTCTAAGGGCAGGGGACTCCTACGAGCAGTACTTC. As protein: CASCLRAGDSYEQYF.

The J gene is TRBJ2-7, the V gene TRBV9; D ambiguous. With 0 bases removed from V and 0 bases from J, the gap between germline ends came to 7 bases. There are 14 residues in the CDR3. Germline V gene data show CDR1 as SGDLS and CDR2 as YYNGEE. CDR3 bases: TGTGCCAGCAGCGTAGCTCCGGACTCCTACGAGCAGTACTTC. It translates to CASSVAPDSYEQYF.

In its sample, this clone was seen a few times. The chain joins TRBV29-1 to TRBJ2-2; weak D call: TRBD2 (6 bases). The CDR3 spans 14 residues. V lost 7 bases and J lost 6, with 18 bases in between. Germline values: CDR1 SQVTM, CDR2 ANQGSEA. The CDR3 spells CSARPGGKSGELFF. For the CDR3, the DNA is TGCAGCGCACGCCCGGGCGGGAAATCCGGGGAGCTGTTTTTT.

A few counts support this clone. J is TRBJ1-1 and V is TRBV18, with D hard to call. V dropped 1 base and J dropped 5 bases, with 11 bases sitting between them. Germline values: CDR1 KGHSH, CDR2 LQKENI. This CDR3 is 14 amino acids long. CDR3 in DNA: TGTGCCAGCTCACCACTCGACCGAGGAACTGAAGCTTTCTTT. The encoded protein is CASSPLDRGTEAFF.

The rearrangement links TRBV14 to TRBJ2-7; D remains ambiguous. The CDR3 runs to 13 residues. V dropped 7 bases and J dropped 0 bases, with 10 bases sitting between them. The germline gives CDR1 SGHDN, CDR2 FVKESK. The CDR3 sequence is CASTPKDSYEQYF. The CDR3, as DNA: TGTGCCAGCACCCCCAAGGACTCCTACGAGCAGTACTTC.

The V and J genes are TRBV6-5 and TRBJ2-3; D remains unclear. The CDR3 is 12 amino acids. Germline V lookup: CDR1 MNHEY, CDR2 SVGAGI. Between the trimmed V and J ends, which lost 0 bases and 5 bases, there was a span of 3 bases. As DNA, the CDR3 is TGTGCCAGCAGTTACTCGGGAGATACGCAGTATTTT. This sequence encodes CASSYSGDTQYF.

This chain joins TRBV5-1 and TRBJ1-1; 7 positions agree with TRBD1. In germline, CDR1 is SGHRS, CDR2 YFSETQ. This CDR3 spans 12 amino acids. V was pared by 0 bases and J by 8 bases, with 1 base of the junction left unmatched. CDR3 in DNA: TGCGCCAGCAGCTTGGGACAGGGAGAAGCTTTCTTT. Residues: CASSLGQGEAFF. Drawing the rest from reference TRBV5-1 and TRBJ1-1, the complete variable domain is KAGVTQTPRYLIKTRGQQVTLSCSPISGHRSVSWYQQTPGQGLQFLFEYFSETQRNKGNFPGRFSGRQFSNSRSEMNVSTLELGDSALYLCASSLGQGEAFFGQGTRLTVV.

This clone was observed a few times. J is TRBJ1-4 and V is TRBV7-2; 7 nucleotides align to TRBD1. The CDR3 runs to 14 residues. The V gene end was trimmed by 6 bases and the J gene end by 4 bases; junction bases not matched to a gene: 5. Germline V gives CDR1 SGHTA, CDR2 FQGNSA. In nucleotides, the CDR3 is TGTGCCAGCAGACGACAGGGCTTTAATGAAAAACTGTTTTTT. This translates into CASRRQGFNEKLFF.

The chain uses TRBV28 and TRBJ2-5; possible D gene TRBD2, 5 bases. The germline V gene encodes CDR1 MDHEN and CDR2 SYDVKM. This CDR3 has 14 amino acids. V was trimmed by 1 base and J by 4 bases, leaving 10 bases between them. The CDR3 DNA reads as TGTGCCAGCAGTTTATCTGGACTCCCAGAGACCCAGTACTTC. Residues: CASSLSGLPETQYF.

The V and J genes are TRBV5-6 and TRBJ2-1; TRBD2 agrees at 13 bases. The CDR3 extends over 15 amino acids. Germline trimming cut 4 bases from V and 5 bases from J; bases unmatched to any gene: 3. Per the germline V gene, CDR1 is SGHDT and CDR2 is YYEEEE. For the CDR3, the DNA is TGTGCCAGCAGCGTGGGACTAGCGGGAAACAATGAGCAGTTCTTC. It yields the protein CASSVGLAGNNEQFF.

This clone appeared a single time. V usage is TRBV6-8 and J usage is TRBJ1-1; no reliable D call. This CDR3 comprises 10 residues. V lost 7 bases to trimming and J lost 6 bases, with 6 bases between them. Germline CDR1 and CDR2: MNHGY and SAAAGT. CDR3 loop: CASNLSEAFF. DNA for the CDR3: TGTGCCAGCAACCTTTCTGAAGCTTTCTTT.

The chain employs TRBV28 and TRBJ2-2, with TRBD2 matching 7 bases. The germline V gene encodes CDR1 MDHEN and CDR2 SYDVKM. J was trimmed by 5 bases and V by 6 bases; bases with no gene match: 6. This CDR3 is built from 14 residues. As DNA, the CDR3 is TGTGCCAGCAGAGTAGCGGGTGCGACCGGGGAGCTGTTTTTT. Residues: CASRVAGATGELFF.

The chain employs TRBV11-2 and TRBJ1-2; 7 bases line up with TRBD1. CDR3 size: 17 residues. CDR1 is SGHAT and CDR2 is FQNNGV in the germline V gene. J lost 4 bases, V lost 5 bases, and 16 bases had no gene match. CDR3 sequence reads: CASSQSGTVTGLYGYTF. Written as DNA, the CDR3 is TGTGCCAGCAGCCAGTCCGGGACAGTGACTGGACTCTATGGCTACACCTTC.

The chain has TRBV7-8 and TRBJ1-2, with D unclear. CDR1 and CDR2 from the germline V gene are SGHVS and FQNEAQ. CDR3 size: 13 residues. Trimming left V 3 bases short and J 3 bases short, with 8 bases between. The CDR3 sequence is CASSFRPDYGYTF. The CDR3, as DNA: TGTGCCAGCAGCTTTCGGCCAGACTATGGCTACACCTTC.